This entry is about one T cell receptor beta chain. TCRdb's table, derived via immunoSEQ multiplex PCR, lists solely in-frame clones and lacks some. The table lists 140,000 to 150,000 clones, 80% of them singletons, with approximately 5% in the top ten. The data were taken from a study of blood T cell repertoires in COVID-19. In the study overall: PBMCs, B-cell-depleted T cells, or T cells provided the cDNA or gDNA that made up the material.

Germline CDR1 SGHNT, CDR2 YYREEE (reference sequence). The CDR3 totals 14 residues. The germline V and J ends were trimmed by 0 bases and 11 bases, with 14 bases remaining between them. Sequenced: peripheral blood. This TCR was recovered from a woman in her forties or fifties with acute or convalescent COVID-19. The J gene is TRBJ1-4, the V gene TRBV5-4; tentative D call: TRBD1 (6 bases). The CDR3 sequence is CASSLEGSQGKLFF. Written as DNA, the CDR3 is TGTGCCAGCAGCTTGGAGGGTAGCCAGGGGAAACTGTTTTTT.